This T cell receptor beta chain came from a study of blood T cell repertoires in COVID-19. About the research overall: Samples representing acute and convalescent COVID-19 were sourced from the United States, Italy and Spain. The cDNA or gDNA used as material had been derived from T cells, B-cell-depleted T cells, or PBMCs.

Original processing notes: Estimation of nucleated cell counts was performed using reference gene primer amplification. Measured with immunoSEQ multiplex PCR; TCRdb has only the in-frame clones, and not every one. For V, J and clone size, that table is used; D and trimming come from the DNA. The sample comprises more than 95,000 clones, 70% to 85% of which are singletons, and approximately 3.3% rests with the top ten. The receptor was derived from a woman older than 75 with active or convalescent COVID-19. The sequencing input was peripheral blood.

As DNA, the CDR3 is TGTGCCAGCAGTTTAGGGGGGGCGGTGGAAACTGAAGCTTTCTTT. It is translated as CASSLGGAVETEAFF. The chain carries TRBV28 and TRBJ1-1, with D maybe TRBD1 (6 bases). Trimming shortened V by 2 bases and J by 5 bases, and 15 bases separated the two germline ends. The CDR3 length is 15 residues. Per the germline V gene, CDR1 is MDHEN and CDR2 is SYDVKM.